Each of the 30 T cell receptor beta chains below was sequenced from the same sample in a study of cytomegalovirus exposure and HLA in healthy donors. The PCR contained 60 Vbeta and 13 Jbeta primers. Assay used: immunoSEQ multiplex PCR; TCRdb lists only in-frame clones, some missing. The sample holds 150,000 or so clones, over 75% seen once. The sequenced material came from PBMCs. The source is a man aged 40-55 years in good health and CMV-seropositive.

The V and J genes are TRBV2 and TRBJ1-6; D unresolved. There are 15 residues in the CDR3. Per the germline V gene, CDR1 is SNHLY and CDR2 is FYNNEI. V shed 6 bases and J shed 0 bases, with 9 bases lying between them. CDR3 in amino acids: CASRQTSSYNSPLHF. The CDR3 bases are TGTGCCAGCAGGCAGACAAGCTCCTATAATTCACCCCTCCACTTT.

This clone has only a few counts. This rearrangement joins TRBV21-1 to TRBJ1-4; the table's D gene call, TRBD1, was not cross checked with the DNA. TRBV21-1 is recorded as a pseudogene. The CDR3 totals 18 residues. CDR3 bases: TGTGCCAGCAGCCCAAGGCCGGGCCGGACAGAGTTAAATGAAAAGCTGTTTTTT. It is translated as CASSPRPGRTELNEKLFF.

This clone was found a few times. The chain joins TRBV18 to TRBJ1-2, with 7 bases fitting TRBD1. CDR1 and CDR2 (germline): KGHSH, LQKENI. The V and J ends lost 2 bases and 10 bases, in that order; junction bases with no gene match: 13. The CDR3 length is 15 residues. The CDR3: CASSPSDRVFRVYTF. CDR3 nucleotides: TGTGCCAGCTCACCAAGCGACAGGGTCTTTCGGGTCTACACCTTC.

J is TRBJ2-1 and V is TRBV28; TRBD2 aligns across 9 bases. Germline values: CDR1 MDHEN, CDR2 SYDVKM. The trim removed 4 bases at V and 4 bases at J, leaving 11 bases unmatched. The CDR3 contains 17 residues. CDR3 in amino acids: CASSSPTGTSPYNEQFF. The CDR3, as DNA: TGTGCCAGCAGTTCACCTACCGGGACTAGCCCTTACAATGAGCAGTTCTTC.

This rearrangement joins TRBV7-2 to TRBJ2-7; D might be TRBD1 (6 bases). The CDR3 is made up of 14 amino acids. The ends were cut back, 1 base at V and 3 bases at J, with 10 bases in the middle. The germline gives CDR1 SGHTA, CDR2 FQGNSA. CDR3: CASSLEGRGYEQYF. CDR3 sequence (DNA): TGTGCCAGCAGCTTAGAGGGCAGGGGCTACGAGCAGTACTTC.

This clone was picked up a small number of times. This chain uses TRBV6-5 with TRBJ2-7; a weak D match, TRBD1 (6 bases). The CDR3 is made up of 12 amino acids. CDR1 and CDR2 from the germline V gene are MNHEY and SVGAGI. The V end was cut by 5 bases, the J end by 4 bases, with 9 bases between. CDR3 coding DNA: TGTGCCAGCAGTGCCACAGGGTACGAGCAGTACTTC. It is translated as CASSATGYEQYF.

The chain has TRBV28 and TRBJ1-1; possible D gene TRBD1, 5 bases. Trimming pared 6 bases from V and 3 bases from J, leaving 14 bases between. This CDR3 contains 14 residues. CDR1 and CDR2 (germline): MDHEN, SYDVKM. CDR3 in DNA: TGTGCCAGCAGCCGGGGGTCGGGTCACACTGAAGCTTTCTTT. Amino acid sequence: CASSRGSGHTEAFF.

The rearrangement links TRBV29-1 to TRBJ1-1, with D possibly TRBD1 on 6 matching bases. The CDR3 contains 13 residues. Trimming took 5 bases from V and 1 from J, leaving 11 bases between them. The V gene's germline CDR1 is SQVTM and CDR2 ANQGSEA. The CDR3 loop reads CSVIQGTNTEAFF. The CDR3 DNA sequence: TGCAGCGTTATTCAGGGGACGAACACTGAAGCTTTCTTT.

This chain joins TRBV19 and TRBJ1-5; maybe TRBD1 (5 bases). The CDR3 covers 12 residues. The V and J ends lost 2 bases and 13 bases respectively, with 12 bases between them. The germline gives CDR1 LNHDA, CDR2 SQIVND (reference sequence). CDR3 amino acids: CASSISAGSQHF. DNA for the CDR3: TGTGCCAGTAGTATATCGGCAGGGTCGCAGCATTTT.

The rearrangement joins TRBV7-7 to TRBJ1-3; D unresolved. Looked up from germline, CDR1 is SSHAT and CDR2 is FNYEAQ (reference sequence). This CDR3 region has 15 residues. V gave up 6 bases and J gave up 3 bases, with 15 bases separating them. The CDR3, as DNA: TGTGCCAGCAGTTGTTCTACCCCTTATGGAAACACCATATATTTT. This sequence encodes CASSCSTPYGNTIYF.

This clone was seen once. The chain combines TRBV5-1 with TRBJ1-4, with 9 bases fitting TRBD1. CDR3 length equals 16 residues. V was pared by 6 bases and J by 7 bases, with 13 bases of the junction left unmatched. Germline CDR1 reads SGHRS; CDR2 reads YFSETQ. CDR3 residues: CASTTRTQGAGEKLFF. The CDR3 coding sequence is TGCGCCAGCACCACTCGAACACAGGGGGCTGGTGAAAAACTGTTTTTT.

V and J are TRBV9 and TRBJ1-2; D is undetermined. The CDR3 runs 15 residues. Germline CDR1 reads SGDLS; CDR2 reads YYNGEE. The germline V and J ends were trimmed by 4 bases and 5 bases, with 18 bases remaining between them. The CDR3 DNA follows: TGTGCCAGCAGCACCCGAGGAAACGCCCAATATGGCTACACCTTC. Translation: CASSTRGNAQYGYTF.

The genes are TRBV5-1 and TRBJ1-4; maybe TRBD1 (6 bases). The CDR3 spans 14 residues. Germline V gene data show CDR1 as SGHRS and CDR2 as YFSETQ. Trimming took off 3 bases at V and 8 bases at J, with 14 bases between the two ends. CDR3 amino acids: CASSSTGVREKLFF. The CDR3 DNA is TGCGCCAGCAGCTCGACAGGAGTTCGGGAAAAACTGTTTTTT.

The V call is TRBV28, the J call TRBJ2-2; 8 nucleotides match TRBD1. CDR3 length: 13 amino acids. The ends lost 8 bases at V and 3 bases at J; junction bases unmatched: 2. The germline V gene encodes CDR1 MDHEN and CDR2 SYDVKM. CDR3 DNA: TGTGCCAGCGGGACAGGCGACACCGGGGAGCTGTTTTTT. This translates into CASGTGDTGELFF.

This clone was observed a handful of times. This rearrangement joins TRBV4-2 to TRBJ1-6; tentatively, D is TRBD1 (6 bases). The V and J ends lost 2 bases and 0 bases respectively, with 26 bases between them. The CDR3 is made up of 22 amino acids. Germline CDR1 and CDR2: LGHNA and YNFKEQ. The CDR3 DNA follows: TGTGCCAGCAGCCAAAACGCGGGTCGGGACACTATCTCCAGCTCCTATAATTCACCCCTCCACTTT. This sequence encodes CASSQNAGRDTISSSYNSPLHF.

The chain combines TRBV5-5 with TRBJ1-1, with 7 bases lining up with TRBD1. CDR1 is SGHKS and CDR2 is YYEKEE in the germline V gene (reference sequence). J was trimmed by 8 bases and V by 4 bases; bases with no gene match: 11. The CDR3 extends over 14 amino acids. CDR3 amino acids: CASSLRDRKPEAFF. CDR3 nucleotide sequence: TGTGCCAGCAGCCTACGGGACAGAAAACCGGAAGCTTTCTTT. Complete variable domain (other parts from reference TRBV5-5 and TRBJ1-1): DAGVTQSPTHLIKTRGQQVTLRCSPISGHKSVSWYQQVLGQGPQFIFQYYEKEERGRGNFPDRFSARQFPNYSSELNVNALLLGDSALYLCASSLRDRKPEAFFGQGTRLTVV.

V usage is TRBV28 and J usage is TRBJ1-4; maybe TRBD1 (5 bases). This CDR3 is built from 12 residues. V lost 3 bases, J lost 7 bases, and 6 bases lay in between. Germline values: CDR1 MDHEN, CDR2 SYDVKM. The CDR3 DNA sequence: TGTGCCAGCAGTTTCCAGGGTGAAAAACTGTTTTTT. Translating gives CASSFQGEKLFF.

The chain recombines TRBV19 with TRBJ2-1; 9 positions match TRBD1. Looked up from germline, CDR1 is LNHDA and CDR2 is SQIVND (reference sequence). With 5 bases clipped from V and 9 bases from J, the junction kept 8 bases outside the gene matches. The CDR3 sequence is 14 residues long. CDR3 coding DNA: TGTGCCAGTAGTGACAGGGGGTGGTCTCGTGAGCAGTTCTTC. It encodes CASSDRGWSREQFF. The full variable domain, completed using reference TRBV19 and TRBJ2-1, is DGGITQSPKYLFRKEGQNVTLSCEQNLNHDAMYWYRQDPGQGLRLIYYSQIVNDFQKGDIAEGYSVSREKKESFPLTVTSAQKNPTAFYLCASSDRGWSREQFFGPGTRLTVL.

V usage is TRBV6-4 and J usage is TRBJ1-2; D gene unclear. CDR1 and CDR2 (germline): MRHNA, SNTAGT. This CDR3 comprises 13 residues. V was cut by 3 bases and J by 8 bases, with 13 bases left in between. The CDR3 nucleotides read TGTGCCAGCAGTGAGAGTAGGGAGGGAGGCTACACCTTC. As protein: CASSESREGGYTF.

The rearrangement uses TRBV7-2 and TRBJ2-7, with TRBD1 matching 7 bases. Trimming cost V 6 bases and J 0 bases; bases outside gene matches: 8. This CDR3 spans 15 amino acids. Germline values: CDR1 SGHTA, CDR2 FQGNSA. The CDR3, as DNA: TGTGCCAGCAGTAAAAACAGGGGCAACTCCTACGAGCAGTACTTC. It codes for CASSKNRGNSYEQYF.

The V and J genes are TRBV11-3 and TRBJ2-7; maybe TRBD2 (7 bases). CDR1 is SGHNT and CDR2 is YENEEA in the germline V gene. The CDR3 runs to 15 residues. V was trimmed by 1 base and J by 5 bases, leaving 15 bases between them. For the CDR3, the DNA is TGTGCCAGCAGCTTAGTAGGGGGGACTACGAACGAGCAGTACTTC. It encodes CASSLVGGTTNEQYF.

This clone was seen just once. V usage is TRBV27 and J usage is TRBJ2-2; 9 bases line up with TRBD2. CDR3 length: 16 amino acids. Germline V gene data show CDR1 as MNHEY and CDR2 as SMNVEV (reference sequence). After removal of 5 bases from V and 1 base from J, the junction contained 5 bases not matched to a gene. The CDR3 nucleotides are TGTGCCAGCAGTAAACTTAGCGGGGGGAACACCGGGGAGCTGTTTTTT. It encodes CASSKLSGGNTGELFF.

J is TRBJ2-2 and V is TRBV6-5; TRBD2 might be the D (5 bases). Looked up from germline, CDR1 is MNHEY and CDR2 is SVGAGI. Trimming took 3 bases from V and 5 from J, leaving 7 bases between them. The CDR3 is 13 amino acids. The CDR3 spells CASSYSGTGELFF. The CDR3 bases are TGTGCCAGCAGTTATTCGGGAACCGGGGAGCTGTTTTTT.

The count of this clone is one. This rearrangement joins TRBV5-1 to TRBJ1-1; a possible D gene is TRBD1 (5 bases). Trimming shortened V by 4 bases and J by 10 bases, and 14 bases separated the two germline ends. The CDR3 sequence is 12 residues long. Germline lookup yields CDR1 SGHRS and CDR2 YFSETQ. The CDR3 region has the DNA TGCGCCAGCAGCCGGGGCGGCGGGGGAGCTTTCTTT. Translated: CASSRGGGGAFF.

The chain recombines TRBV5-1 with TRBJ2-1, with 9 bases that match TRBD1. This CDR3 has 16 residues. The V and J ends lost 4 bases and 4 bases, in that order; junction bases with no gene match: 9. The germline gives CDR1 SGHRS, CDR2 YFSETQ. The CDR3 DNA reads TGCGCCAGCAGCGGTGGGGGACAGGGAACGTACAATGAGCAGTTCTTC. It yields the protein CASSGGGQGTYNEQFF.

This clone was seen a single time. The chain carries TRBV19 and TRBJ2-7; TRBD1 is a possible D gene (5 bases). Trimming stripped 10 bases from V and 2 bases from J, with 15 bases between. The CDR3 spans 13 residues. Looked up from germline, CDR1 is LNHDA and CDR2 is SQIVND (reference sequence). The CDR3 nucleotides read TGTGCCACTGGCCCCCAGGGTGCCTACGAGCAGTACTTC. It is translated as CATGPQGAYEQYF.

This clone was counted only a few times. The chain carries TRBV6-1 and TRBJ1-3, with a tentative D call TRBD1 (6 bases). The CDR3 totals 13 residues. Germline V gives CDR1 MNHNS, CDR2 SASEGT. Deletions cut 6 bases from V and 5 bases from J, with 11 bases between. The CDR3 DNA sequence: TGTGCCAGCAGCAGGGGCACGAGAAACACCATATATTTT. It specifies CASSRGTRNTIYF.

The chain joins TRBV18 to TRBJ2-7; the D gene is possibly TRBD1 (6 bases). The germline V gene encodes CDR1 KGHSH and CDR2 LQKENI. Trimming stripped 3 bases from V and 2 bases from J, with 11 bases between. This CDR3 has 14 amino acids. The CDR3 DNA follows: TGTGCCAGCTCACCGGGGGCTGGGACCTACGAGCAGTACTTC. Its translation is CASSPGAGTYEQYF. Using reference TRBV18 and TRBJ2-7 for the parts outside the CDR3, the full variable domain is NAGVMQNPRHLVRRRGQEARLRCSPMKGHSHVYWYRQLPEEGLKFMVYLQKENIIDESGMPKERFSAEFPKEGPSILRIQQVVRGDSAAYFCASSPGAGTYEQYFGPGTRLTVT.

The chain carries TRBV12-5 and TRBJ2-1; the match to TRBD2 covers 7 bases. The J segment lost 6 bases and the V segment lost 1 base, leaving 3 bases of the junction unmatched. The germline V gene encodes CDR1 LGHNT and CDR2 FRNRAP. CDR3 length: 14 amino acids. The DNA for the CDR3 is TGTGCTAGTGGTTTGGGACTAGCTCCCAATGAGCAGTTCTTC. It translates to CASGLGLAPNEQFF.

This CDR3 reads CASSLGTDTEAFF. In nucleotides, the CDR3 is TGCGCCAGCAGCTTGGGGACAGACACTGAAGCTTTCTTT. The chain links TRBV5-1 to TRBJ1-1, with a possible D match to TRBD1 (6 bases). Germline CDR1 is SGHRS and CDR2 is YFSETQ. CDR3 length equals 13 residues. Trimming stripped 0 bases from V and 3 bases from J, with 6 bases between. The complete variable domain, with remaining parts taken from reference TRBV5-1 and TRBJ1-1, reads KAGVTQTPRYLIKTRGQQVTLSCSPISGHRSVSWYQQTPGQGLQFLFEYFSETQRNKGNFPGRFSGRQFSNSRSEMNVSTLELGDSALYLCASSLGTDTEAFFGQGTRLTVV.